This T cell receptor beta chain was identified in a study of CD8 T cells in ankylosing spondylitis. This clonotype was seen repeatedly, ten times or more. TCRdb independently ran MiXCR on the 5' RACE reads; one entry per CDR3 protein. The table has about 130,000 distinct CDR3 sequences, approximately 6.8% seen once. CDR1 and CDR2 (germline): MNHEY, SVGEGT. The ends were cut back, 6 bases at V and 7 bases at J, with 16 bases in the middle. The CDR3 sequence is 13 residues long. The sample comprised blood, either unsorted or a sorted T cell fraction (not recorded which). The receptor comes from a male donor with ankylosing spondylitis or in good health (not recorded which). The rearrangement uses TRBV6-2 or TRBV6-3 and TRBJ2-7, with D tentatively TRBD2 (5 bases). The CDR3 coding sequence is TGTGCCAGCAGAAGAGGGCCCCGTGAGGAGCAGTACTTC. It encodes CASRRGPREEQYF.